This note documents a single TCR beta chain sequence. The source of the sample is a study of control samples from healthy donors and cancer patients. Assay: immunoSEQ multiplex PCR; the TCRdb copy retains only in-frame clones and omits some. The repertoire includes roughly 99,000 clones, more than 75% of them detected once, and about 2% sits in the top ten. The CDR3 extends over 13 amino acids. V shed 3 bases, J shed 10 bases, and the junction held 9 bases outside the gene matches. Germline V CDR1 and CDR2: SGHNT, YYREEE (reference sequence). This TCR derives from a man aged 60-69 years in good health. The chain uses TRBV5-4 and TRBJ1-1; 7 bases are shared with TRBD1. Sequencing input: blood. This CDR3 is CASSSLQGQAAFF. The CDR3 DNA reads TGTGCCAGCAGCTCGTTACAGGGGCAGGCAGCTTTCTTT.